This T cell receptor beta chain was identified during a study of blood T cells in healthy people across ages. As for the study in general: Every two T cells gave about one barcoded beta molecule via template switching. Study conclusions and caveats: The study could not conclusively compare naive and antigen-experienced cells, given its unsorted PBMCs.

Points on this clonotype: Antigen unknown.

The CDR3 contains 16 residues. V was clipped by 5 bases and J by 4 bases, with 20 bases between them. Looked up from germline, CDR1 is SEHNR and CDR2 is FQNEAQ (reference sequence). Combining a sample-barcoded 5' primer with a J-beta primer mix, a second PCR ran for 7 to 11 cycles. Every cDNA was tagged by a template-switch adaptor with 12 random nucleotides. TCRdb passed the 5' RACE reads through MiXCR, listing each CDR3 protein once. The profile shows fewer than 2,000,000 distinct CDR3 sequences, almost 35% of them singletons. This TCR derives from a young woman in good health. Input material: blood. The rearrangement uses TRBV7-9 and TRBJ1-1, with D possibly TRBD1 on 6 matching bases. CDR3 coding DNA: TGTGCCAGCAGCCGACTTACAGGGTATGGGAGCACTGAAGCTTTCTTT. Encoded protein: CASSRLTGYGSTEAFF.